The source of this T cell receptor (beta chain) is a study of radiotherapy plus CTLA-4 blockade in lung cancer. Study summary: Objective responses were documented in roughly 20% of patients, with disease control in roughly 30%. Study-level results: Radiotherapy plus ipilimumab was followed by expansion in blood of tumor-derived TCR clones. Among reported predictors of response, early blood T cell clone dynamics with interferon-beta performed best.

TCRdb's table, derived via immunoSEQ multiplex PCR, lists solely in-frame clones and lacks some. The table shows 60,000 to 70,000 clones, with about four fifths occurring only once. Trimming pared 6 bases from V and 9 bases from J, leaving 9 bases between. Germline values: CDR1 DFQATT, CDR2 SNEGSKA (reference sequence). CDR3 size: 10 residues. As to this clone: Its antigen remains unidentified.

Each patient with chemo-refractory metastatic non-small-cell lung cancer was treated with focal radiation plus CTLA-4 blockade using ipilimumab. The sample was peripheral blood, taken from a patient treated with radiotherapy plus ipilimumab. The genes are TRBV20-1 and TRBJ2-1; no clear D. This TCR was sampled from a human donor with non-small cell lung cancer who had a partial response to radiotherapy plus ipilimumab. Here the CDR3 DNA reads TGCAGTGCCCCCGGCGGTGAGCAGTTCTTC. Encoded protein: CSAPGGEQFF.